The 32 T cell receptor beta chains listed next were all sequenced from one sample in a study of identical twins. TCRdb passed the 5' RACE reads through MiXCR, listing each CDR3 protein once. The sample lists around 100,000 distinct CDR3 sequences; 5.9% were seen once. Material: memory T cells sorted from blood. These receptors were obtained from a woman in her 50s in good health.

The V call is TRBV19, the J call TRBJ2-3; 7 nucleotides agree with TRBD1. With V trimmed by 3 bases and J by 0 bases, 6 bases remained unmatched. The CDR3 consists of 16 residues. Germline V gives CDR1 LNHDA, CDR2 SQIVND (reference sequence). DNA of the CDR3: TGTGCCAGTAGTATCATAGGGACAGCTAGCACAGATACGCAGTATTTT. It yields the protein CASSIIGTASTDTQYF. Filled out from reference TRBV19 and TRBJ2-3, the complete variable domain reads DGGITQSPKYLFRKEGQNVTLSCEQNLNHDAMYWYRQDPGQGLRLIYYSQIVNDFQKGDIAEGYSVSREKKESFPLTVTSAQKNPTAFYLCASSIIGTASTDTQYFGPGTRLTVL.

This clonotype was observed a few times. The chain is built from TRBV7-2 and TRBJ2-7, with 10 bases identical to TRBD2. The V gene end was trimmed by 5 bases and the J gene end by 1 base; junction bases not matched to a gene: 5. The germline V gene encodes CDR1 SGHTA and CDR2 FQGNSA. This CDR3 is 15 amino acids long. Here the CDR3 reads CASSHSGRRSYEQYF. The CDR3 region has the DNA TGTGCCAGCAGCCATAGCGGGAGGAGGTCCTACGAGCAGTACTTC.

In this sample, this clonotype turned up many times. The chain links TRBV28 to TRBJ1-1; 9 positions agree with TRBD1. Germline lookup yields CDR1 MDHEN and CDR2 SYDVKM. The CDR3 is 14 residues long. The junction had 5 bases not matched to a gene; V was cut back by 8 bases and J by 1 base. The chain's CDR3 is CASLGTGKNTEAFF. CDR3 in DNA: TGTGCCAGCCTTGGGACAGGGAAGAACACTGAAGCTTTCTTT.

This clonotype was counted at least ten times. The rearrangement joins TRBV20-1 to TRBJ2-5, with 8 bases lining up with TRBD1. CDR3 length: 12 amino acids. The junction had 5 bases not matched to a gene; V was cut back by 6 bases and J by 5 bases. Germline V gene sequence: CDR1 DFQATT, CDR2 SNEGSKA (reference sequence). The CDR3 is CSAKDRVETQYF. CDR3 DNA: TGCAGTGCCAAGGACAGGGTTGAGACCCAGTACTTC.

This clonotype was counted many times. The chain joins TRBV7-2 to TRBJ1-2, with D possibly being TRBD1 (5 bases). V shed 0 bases and J shed 4 bases, with 12 bases lying between them. The germline V gene has CDR1 SGHTA and CDR2 FQGNSA. This CDR3 is 15 amino acids long. CDR3: CASSLALPGAYGYTF. In DNA, the CDR3 is TGTGCCAGCAGCTTAGCTCTCCCTGGGGCCTATGGCTACACCTTC.

This clonotype has at least ten counts. CDR3 protein: CASSLVSQPVSSGNTIYF. In DNA form, the CDR3 reads TGCGCCAGCAGCTTGGTCTCCCAGCCTGTAAGCTCTGGAAACACCATATATTTT. The chain couples TRBV5-1 to TRBJ1-3; D unresolved. Trimming removed 0 bases at V and 0 bases at J, with 16 bases between. CDR3 length equals 18 residues. The germline CDR1 and CDR2 sequences are SGHRS and YFSETQ.

This clonotype came up many times. J is TRBJ2-2 and V is TRBV7-6; D is ambiguous. The CDR3 has 12 amino acids. The germline V gene encodes CDR1 SGHVS and CDR2 FNYEAQ. Between the trimmed V and J ends, which lost 2 bases and 9 bases, there was a span of 7 bases. In nucleotides, the CDR3 is TGTGCCAGCAGCTTAATGGACCGGGAGCTGTTTTTT. Protein: CASSLMDRELFF.

There are many counts of this clonotype. The chain joins TRBV30 to TRBJ2-5; 10 bases line up with TRBD2. This CDR3 contains 12 residues. CDR1 GTSNPN and CDR2 SVGIG come from the germline V gene (reference sequence). With 1 base clipped from V and 14 bases from J, the junction kept 7 bases outside the gene matches. The CDR3 region is CAWSDSGTSAYF. CDR3 nucleotide sequence: TGTGCCTGGAGTGATTCCGGGACTAGCGCCTACTTC.

This clonotype came up many times. V usage is TRBV15 and J usage is TRBJ2-3, with TRBD2 identical over 7 bases. The trim removed 2 bases at V and 0 bases at J, leaving 8 bases unmatched. Germline CDR1 and CDR2: LNHNV and YYDKDF (reference sequence). The CDR3 is made up of 17 amino acids. CDR3 loop: CATSRHPLAGSTDTQYF. In DNA, the CDR3 is TGTGCCACCAGCAGACACCCATTAGCGGGTAGCACAGATACGCAGTATTTT. Variable domain in full (rest from reference TRBV15 and TRBJ2-3): DAMVIQNPRYQVTQFGKPVTLSCSQTLNHNVMYWYQQKSSQAPKLLFHYYDKDFNNEADTPDNFQSRRPNTSFCFLDIRSPGLGDTAMYLCATSRHPLAGSTDTQYFGPGTRLTVL.

This clonotype was observed at least ten times. The J gene is TRBJ1-2, the V gene TRBV9, with D perhaps TRBD1 (6 bases). From germline, CDR1 is SGDLS and CDR2 YYNGEE. Deletions cut 6 bases from V and 6 bases from J, with 12 bases between. The CDR3 covers 12 residues. CDR3 region: CASKGGAHGYTF. As DNA, the CDR3 is TGTGCCAGCAAAGGGGGGGCCCATGGCTACACCTTC.

This clonotype was counted only a few times. The rearrangement joins TRBV7-9 to TRBJ1-5, with TRBD1 identical over 9 bases. Germline CDR1 SEHNR, CDR2 FQNEAQ (reference sequence). V trimming: 5 bases; J trimming: 5 bases; junction bases outside the gene matches: 10. The CDR3 is 16 amino acids. CDR3 in amino acids: CASSRYGTGLDQPQHF. CDR3 in DNA: TGTGCCAGCAGCAGGTACGGGACAGGGTTGGATCAGCCCCAGCATTTT.

This sequence joins TRBV20-1 and TRBJ2-5; 10 nucleotides align to TRBD2. CDR1 DFQATT and CDR2 SNEGSKA come from the germline V gene (reference sequence). With 1 base clipped from V and 2 bases from J, the junction kept 10 bases outside the gene matches. This CDR3 contains 17 residues. CDR3 DNA: TGCAGTGCTAGAGGGGAGGGACTAGCGCGTAAACAAGAGACCCAGTACTTC. Its protein is CSARGEGLARKQETQYF.

There are many counts of this clonotype. The chain employs TRBV6-1 and TRBJ1-5, with TRBD1 as a possible D gene (5 bases). This CDR3 is built from 14 residues. Trimming cost V 8 bases and J 6 bases, with 17 bases left between them. CDR1 is MNHNS, CDR2 SASEGT, per germline. CDR3 region: CASGFIDGGQPQHF. The CDR3 nucleotides read TGTGCCAGCGGCTTTATAGACGGGGGTCAGCCCCAGCATTTT.

This clonotype was recorded many times. This chain joins TRBV3-1 and TRBJ2-5; 7 nucleotides align to TRBD2. This CDR3 is 16 amino acids long. In germline, CDR1 is LGHDT, CDR2 YNNKEL (reference sequence). V lost 6 bases, J lost 5 bases, and 15 bases stayed unmatched. The DNA of the CDR3 is TGTGCCAGCAGTCGCGTTCCGGCGGGAGTGGGTGAGACCCAGTACTTC. Its translation: CASSRVPAGVGETQYF.

This clonotype has just a few counts. V is TRBV10-2 and J is TRBJ1-2; D possibly corresponds to TRBD1 (6 bases). The CDR3 contains 13 residues. V shed 1 base and J shed 4 bases, with 7 bases lying between them. Germline loops: CDR1 WSHSY, CDR2 SAAADI. The CDR3 DNA reads TGCGCCAGCAGTGAGTGGACAGCCTATGGCTACACCTTC. Translating it yields CASSEWTAYGYTF.

This clonotype was counted many times. The V gene is TRBV30, the J gene TRBJ1-3; no reliable D call. Germline lookup yields CDR1 GTSNPN and CDR2 SVGIG (reference sequence). The CDR3 consists of 13 residues. Deletions cut 8 bases from V and 2 bases from J, with 13 bases between. The CDR3 bases are TGTGCCCAAGGCGGGGTGACTGGAAACACCATATATTTT. This gives the protein CAQGGVTGNTIYF.

The chain has TRBV4-1 and TRBJ2-1; D uncertain. Germline V gives CDR1 MGHRA, CDR2 YSYEKL. V gave up 5 bases and J gave up 5 bases, with 16 bases separating them. The CDR3 totals 15 residues. Here the CDR3 DNA reads TGCGCCAGCAGCATACCGTCCGGTACCCACAATGAGCAGTTCTTC. Protein product: CASSIPSGTHNEQFF.

This clonotype was detected many times. V is TRBV25-1 and J is TRBJ2-5; D is possibly TRBD1 (5 bases). This CDR3 has 14 residues. Germline CDR1 and CDR2: MGHDK and SYGVNS. V lost 0 bases, J lost 4 bases, and 9 bases lay in between. The CDR3 DNA reads TGTGCCAGCAGTGAATACACAGGCGGAGAGACCCAGTACTTC. It is translated as CASSEYTGGETQYF.

This clonotype has at least ten counts. V gene TRBV27 combines with J gene TRBJ1-4; no clear D gene. Trimming left V 4 bases short and J 4 bases short, with 7 bases between. Per germline, CDR1 MNHEY and CDR2 SMNVEV (reference sequence). CDR3 length: 13 amino acids. The CDR3, as DNA: TGTGCCAGCAGTTCGGTCCTTAATGAAAAACTGTTTTTT. Amino acids: CASSSVLNEKLFF.

This clonotype came up many times. V gene TRBV4-2 combines with J gene TRBJ2-3; a weak D match, TRBD2 (5 bases). The CDR3 covers 15 residues. Trimming took 0 bases from V and 4 from J, leaving 11 bases between them. CDR1 LGHNA and CDR2 YNFKEQ come from the germline V gene. The CDR3 sequence: CASSQEALAADTQYF. CDR3 coding DNA: TGTGCCAGCAGCCAAGAGGCCCTAGCTGCAGATACGCAGTATTTT.

This clonotype was recorded many times. The genes are TRBV5-1 and TRBJ2-6, with 12 bases aligning to TRBD2. The CDR3 is 18 residues long. Per the germline V gene, CDR1 is SGHRS and CDR2 is YFSETQ. J lost 3 bases, V lost 4 bases, and 8 bases had no gene match. In DNA, the CDR3 is TGCGCCAGCAGCGACGCGCGACTAGCGGGAGTTGGGGCCAACGTCCTGACTTTC. Encoded protein: CASSDARLAGVGANVLTF.

This clonotype has just one count. An end of the junction does not agree with germline; a read error may underlie this. The rearrangement uses TRBV27 and TRBJ1-1; D is undetermined. Germline CDR1 reads MNHEY; CDR2 reads SMNVEV (reference sequence). CDR3 length: 13 residues. The CDR3 is CASSFTSGTDAFF. The CDR3 nucleotides are TGTGCCAGCAGTTTCACAAGCGGCACTGACGCTTTCTTT.

This clonotype was seen ten or more times. The chain employs TRBV6-5 and TRBJ2-2; D not certain. V lost 5 bases and J 4 bases, leaving 5 bases between the germline ends. In germline, CDR1 is MNHEY, CDR2 SVGAGI. This CDR3 has 12 residues. The CDR3 region has the DNA TGTGCCAGCAGTGACGCCACCGGGGAGCTGTTTTTT. Protein: CASSDATGELFF.

This clonotype was seen at least ten times. This chain connects TRBV6-1 to TRBJ1-2; the D is unclear. Deletions cut 2 bases from V and 3 bases from J, with 10 bases between. CDR1 MNHNS and CDR2 SASEGT come from the germline V gene. This CDR3 has 14 amino acids. CDR3 protein: CASSEYSGYYGYTF. The CDR3 DNA follows: TGTGCCAGCAGTGAATATTCGGGGTACTATGGCTACACCTTC.

This clonotype was picked up many times. The J gene is TRBJ2-7, the V gene TRBV24-1, with no clear D. The CDR3 runs to 11 residues. Germline-derived CDR1 and CDR2 are KGHDR and SFDVKD. V was clipped by 7 bases and J by 7 bases, with 10 bases between them. The CDR3 DNA follows: TGTGCCACCAGCAAGGGTTGGGAGCAGTACTTC. Protein product: CATSKGWEQYF.

This clonotype was detected ten times or more. The chain uses TRBV29-1 and TRBJ1-5; no clear D. CDR3 length: 12 residues. V lost 1 base and J 7 bases, leaving 8 bases between the germline ends. Germline V gives CDR1 SQVTM, CDR2 ANQGSEA. In DNA, the CDR3 is TGCAGCGTTGAAGGGAGGGTCCAGCCCCAGCATTTT. Protein product: CSVEGRVQPQHF.

This clonotype was seen only a few times. The V and J genes are TRBV7-8 and TRBJ2-5, with TRBD2 matching 11 bases. The J segment lost 4 bases and the V segment lost 5 bases, leaving 12 bases of the junction unmatched. The CDR3 loop spans 17 amino acids. Germline lookup yields CDR1 SGHVS and CDR2 FQNEAQ. The CDR3 protein is CASSLSGLAGGGETQYF. For the CDR3, the DNA is TGTGCCAGCAGCCTCTCTGGGCTAGCGGGAGGCGGAGAGACCCAGTACTTC.

This clonotype was recorded at least ten times. The chain combines TRBV6-1 with TRBJ2-7; D is unresolved. The germline V and J ends were trimmed by 1 base and 3 bases, with 10 bases remaining between them. The germline V gene encodes CDR1 MNHNS and CDR2 SASEGT. CDR3 size: 14 residues. The CDR3 region has the DNA TGTGCCAGCAGTGAAGTTACTACCCACTACGAGCAGTACGTC. Translation: CASSEVTTHYEQYV.

This clonotype was counted many times. The chain is built from TRBV5-1 and TRBJ2-7; 8 positions agree with TRBD2. Unmatched junction bases numbered 2, after V lost 0 bases and J lost 0 bases. This CDR3 comprises 15 residues. Germline assignment: CDR1 SGHRS and CDR2 YFSETQ. The CDR3: CASSLVGRASYEQYF. Here the CDR3 DNA reads TGCGCCAGCAGCTTGGTCGGGAGGGCCTCCTACGAGCAGTACTTC.

This clonotype has at least ten counts. The gene calls are TRBV5-1 and TRBJ2-5, with TRBD2 identical over 8 bases. Losses at the gene ends were 2 bases for V and 5 bases for J; bases not matched to a gene: 11. Germline V gene data show CDR1 as SGHRS and CDR2 as YFSETQ. The CDR3 is 16 residues long. The CDR3 loop reads CASSFFTSGGVETQYF. CDR3 nucleotide sequence: TGCGCCAGCAGCTTCTTTACTAGCGGAGGCGTGGAGACCCAGTACTTC.

This clonotype was seen many times. This rearrangement joins TRBV7-6 to TRBJ2-3, with D perhaps matching TRBD1 (5 bases). In germline, CDR1 is SGHVS, CDR2 FNYEAQ. The CDR3 is made up of 16 amino acids. Deletions cut 5 bases from V and 2 bases from J, with 17 bases between. CDR3 loop: CASSPGHSLNTDTQYF. CDR3 in DNA: TGTGCCAGCAGCCCTGGACATTCTCTTAACACAGATACGCAGTATTTT.

The chain recombines TRBV15 with TRBJ2-1, with 12 bases lining up with TRBD2. V lost 8 bases and J lost 6; bases outside the gene matches: 8. The CDR3 runs 15 residues. In germline, CDR1 is LNHNV, CDR2 YYDKDF (reference sequence). CDR3 residues: CATSPSGRDGNEQFF. Written as DNA, the CDR3 is TGTGCCACCTCTCCTAGCGGGAGGGACGGCAATGAGCAGTTCTTC.